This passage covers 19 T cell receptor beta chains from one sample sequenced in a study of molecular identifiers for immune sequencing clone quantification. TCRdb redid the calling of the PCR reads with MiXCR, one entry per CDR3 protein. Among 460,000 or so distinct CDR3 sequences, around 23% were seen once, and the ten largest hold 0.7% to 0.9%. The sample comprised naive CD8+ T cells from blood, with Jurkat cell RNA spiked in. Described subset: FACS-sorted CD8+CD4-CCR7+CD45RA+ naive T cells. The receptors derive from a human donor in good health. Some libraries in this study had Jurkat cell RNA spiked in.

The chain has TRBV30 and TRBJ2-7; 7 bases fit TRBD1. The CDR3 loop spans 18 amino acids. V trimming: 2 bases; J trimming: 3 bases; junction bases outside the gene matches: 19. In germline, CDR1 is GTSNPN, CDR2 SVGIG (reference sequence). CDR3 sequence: CAWSSAGRGSRPYYEQYF. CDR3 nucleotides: TGTGCCTGGAGTTCGGCGGGCAGGGGGTCTAGGCCCTACTACGAGCAGTACTTC.

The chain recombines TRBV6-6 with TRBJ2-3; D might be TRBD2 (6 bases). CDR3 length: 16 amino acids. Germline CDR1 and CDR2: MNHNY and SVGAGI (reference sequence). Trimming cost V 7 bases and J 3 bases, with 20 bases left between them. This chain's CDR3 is CASIQGVAGRTDTQYF. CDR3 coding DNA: TGTGCCAGCATCCAAGGCGTTGCGGGACGGACAGATACGCAGTATTTT.

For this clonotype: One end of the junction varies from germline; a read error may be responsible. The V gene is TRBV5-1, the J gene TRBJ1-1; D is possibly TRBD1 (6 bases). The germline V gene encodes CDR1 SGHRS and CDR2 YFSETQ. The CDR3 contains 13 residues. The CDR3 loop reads CTSSLGAGTEAFF. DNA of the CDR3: TGCACCAGCAGCTTGGGGGCAGGAACTGAAGCTTTCTTT.

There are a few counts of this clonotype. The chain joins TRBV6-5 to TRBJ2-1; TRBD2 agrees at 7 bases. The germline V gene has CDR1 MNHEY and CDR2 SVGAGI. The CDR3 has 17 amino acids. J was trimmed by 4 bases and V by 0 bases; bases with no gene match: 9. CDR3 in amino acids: CASSYSIGDYSYNEQFF. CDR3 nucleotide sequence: TGTGCCAGCAGTTACTCGATAGGGGACTACAGTTACAATGAGCAGTTCTTC.

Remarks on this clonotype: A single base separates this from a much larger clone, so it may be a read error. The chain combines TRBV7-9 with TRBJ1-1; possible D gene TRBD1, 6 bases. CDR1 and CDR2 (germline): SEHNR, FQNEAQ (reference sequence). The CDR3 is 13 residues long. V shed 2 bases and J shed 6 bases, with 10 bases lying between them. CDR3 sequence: CASSLWGAAEAFF. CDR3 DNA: TGTGCCAGCAGCTTATGGGGGGCCGCTGAAGCTTTCTTT. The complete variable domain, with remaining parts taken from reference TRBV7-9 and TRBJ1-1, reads DTGVSQNPRHKITKRGQNVTFRCDPISEHNRLYWYRQTLGQGPEFLTYFQNEAQLEKSRLLSDRFSAERPKGSFSTLEIQRTEQGDSAMYLCASSLWGAAEAFFGQGTRLTVV.

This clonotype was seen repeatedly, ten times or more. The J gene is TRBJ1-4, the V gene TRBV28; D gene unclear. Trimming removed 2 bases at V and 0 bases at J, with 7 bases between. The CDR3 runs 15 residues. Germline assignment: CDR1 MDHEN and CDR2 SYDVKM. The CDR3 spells CASSLRRATNEKLFF. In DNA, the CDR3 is TGTGCCAGCAGTTTACGGCGGGCAACTAATGAAAAACTGTTTTTT.

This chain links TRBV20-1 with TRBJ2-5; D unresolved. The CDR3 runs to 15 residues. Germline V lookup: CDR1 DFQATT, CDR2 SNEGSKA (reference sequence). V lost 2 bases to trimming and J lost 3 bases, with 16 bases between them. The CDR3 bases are TGCAGTGCTAGAACATCTTCAGCTATAGAAGAGACCCAGTACTTC. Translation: CSARTSSAIEETQYF.

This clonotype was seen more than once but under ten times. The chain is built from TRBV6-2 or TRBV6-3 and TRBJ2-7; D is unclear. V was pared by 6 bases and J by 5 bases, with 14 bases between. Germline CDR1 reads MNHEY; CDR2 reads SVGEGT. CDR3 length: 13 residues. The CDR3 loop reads CASSLYTVHEQYF. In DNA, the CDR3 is TGTGCCAGCAGCTTATACACTGTCCACGAGCAGTACTTC.

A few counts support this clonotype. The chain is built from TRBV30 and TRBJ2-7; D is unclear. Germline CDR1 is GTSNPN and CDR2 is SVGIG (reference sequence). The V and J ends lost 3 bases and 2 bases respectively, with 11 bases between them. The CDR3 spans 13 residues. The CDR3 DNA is TGTGCCTGGAGAGCAGAGAATCCCTACGAGCAGTACTTC. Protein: CAWRAENPYEQYF.

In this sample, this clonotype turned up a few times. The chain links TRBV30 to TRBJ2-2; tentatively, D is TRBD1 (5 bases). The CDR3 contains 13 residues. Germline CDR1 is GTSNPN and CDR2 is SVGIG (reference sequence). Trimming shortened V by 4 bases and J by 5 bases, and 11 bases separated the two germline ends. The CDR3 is CAWTGRVTGELFF. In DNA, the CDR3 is TGTGCCTGGACCGGCAGGGTTACCGGGGAGCTGTTTTTT.

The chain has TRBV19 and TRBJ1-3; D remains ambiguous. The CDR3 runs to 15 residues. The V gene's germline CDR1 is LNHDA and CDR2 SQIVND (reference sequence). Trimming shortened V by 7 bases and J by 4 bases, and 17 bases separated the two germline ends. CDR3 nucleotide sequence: TGTGCCAGTACCCCGGACGGCTGGCCCGGAAACACCATATATTTT. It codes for CASTPDGWPGNTIYF.

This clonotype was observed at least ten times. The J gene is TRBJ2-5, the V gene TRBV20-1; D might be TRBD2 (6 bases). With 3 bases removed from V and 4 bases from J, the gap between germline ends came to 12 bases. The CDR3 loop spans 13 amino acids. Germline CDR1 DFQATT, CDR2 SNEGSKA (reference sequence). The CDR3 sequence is CSASGSIPETQYF. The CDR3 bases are TGCAGTGCTAGCGGGAGTATCCCAGAGACCCAGTACTTC.

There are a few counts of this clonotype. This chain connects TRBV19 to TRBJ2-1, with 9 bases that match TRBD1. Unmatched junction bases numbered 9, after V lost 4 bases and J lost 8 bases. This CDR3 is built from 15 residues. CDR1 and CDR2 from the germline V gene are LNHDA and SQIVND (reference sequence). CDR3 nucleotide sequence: TGTGCCAGTAGTAACGGGACAGGGCTGATGGATGAGCAGTTCTTC. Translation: CASSNGTGLMDEQFF.

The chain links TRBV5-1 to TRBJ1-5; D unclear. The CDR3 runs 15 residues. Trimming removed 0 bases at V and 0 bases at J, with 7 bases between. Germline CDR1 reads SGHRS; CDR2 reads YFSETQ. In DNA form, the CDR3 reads TGCGCCAGCAGCTTGGACGACTATAGCAATCAGCCCCAGCATTTT. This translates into CASSLDDYSNQPQHF.

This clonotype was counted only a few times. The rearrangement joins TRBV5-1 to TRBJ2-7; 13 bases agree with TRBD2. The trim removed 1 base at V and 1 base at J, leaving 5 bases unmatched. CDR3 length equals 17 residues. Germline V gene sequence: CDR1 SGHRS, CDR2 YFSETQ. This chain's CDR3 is CASSLTSGRALSYEQYF. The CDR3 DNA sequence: TGCGCCAGCAGCTTGACTAGCGGGAGGGCCTTATCCTACGAGCAGTACTTC.

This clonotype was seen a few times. The CDR3 loop is CASIFETGELFF. As DNA, the CDR3 is TGTGCCAGTATCTTCGAGACCGGGGAGCTGTTTTTT. This sequence joins TRBV19 and TRBJ2-2; no clear D gene. The V and J ends lost 7 bases and 5 bases respectively, with 8 bases between them. Per germline, CDR1 LNHDA and CDR2 SQIVND (reference sequence). This CDR3 is 12 amino acids long.

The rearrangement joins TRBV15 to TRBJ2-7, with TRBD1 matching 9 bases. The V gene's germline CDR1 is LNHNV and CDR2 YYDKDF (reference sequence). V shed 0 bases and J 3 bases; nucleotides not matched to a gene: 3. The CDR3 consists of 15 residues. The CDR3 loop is CATSRDRGQGYEQYF. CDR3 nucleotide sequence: TGTGCCACCAGCAGAGATAGGGGACAGGGCTACGAGCAGTACTTC.

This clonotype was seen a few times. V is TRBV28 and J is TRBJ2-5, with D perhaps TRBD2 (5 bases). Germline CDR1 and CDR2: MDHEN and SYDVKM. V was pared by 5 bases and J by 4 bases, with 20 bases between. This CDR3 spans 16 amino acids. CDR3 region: CASSIPERVGVETQYF. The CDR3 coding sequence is TGTGCCAGCAGTATCCCCGAGAGGGTTGGGGTAGAGACCCAGTACTTC.

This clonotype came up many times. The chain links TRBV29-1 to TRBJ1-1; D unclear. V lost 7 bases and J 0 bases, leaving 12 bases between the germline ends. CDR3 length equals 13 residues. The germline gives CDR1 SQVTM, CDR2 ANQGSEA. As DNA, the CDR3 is TGCAGCGCAGAACGGCCCATGAACACTGAAGCTTTCTTT. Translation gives CSAERPMNTEAFF.